This is a list of T cell receptor beta chains from one sample in a study of response to subunit inactivated influenza vaccine. TCRdb re-called the RT-PCR reads through MiXCR, storing one row per CDR3 protein. Of roughly 650,000 distinct CDR3 sequences in the sample, roughly 14% are singletons; the top ten hold roughly 11%. The sequencing here drew on PBMCs from blood, taken roughly 12 days after vaccination. These receptors were obtained from a man aged 50 to 59 who received an inactivated influenza vaccine. The CDR3 runs from the conserved cysteine through the conserved F or W. The D gene is left open where the match is weak. Clone size appears in some rows only: once, few, many, or a class for an expanded clone.

clone_size	v_call	d_call	j_call	cdr3_aa	cdr3_nt
few	TRBV20-1	.	TRBJ2-1	CSASHSSRGRNEQFF	TGCAGTGCTAGTCACAGTTCGCGGGGAAGAAATGAGCAGTTCTTC
few	TRBV4-3	.	TRBJ1-4	CASSQDVLAEKLFF	TGCGCCAGCAGCCAAGATGTGCTGGCCGAAAAACTGTTTTTT
few	TRBV5-6	.	TRBJ2-2	CASSLAQGYTGELFF	TGTGCCAGCAGCTTGGCGCAGGGCTACACCGGGGAGCTGTTTTTT
.	TRBV3-1	.	TRBJ1-6	CASSQAGRISYNSPLHF	TGTGCCAGCAGCCAAGCGGGAAGAATCTCCTATAATTCACCCCTCCACTTT
.	TRBV3-1	.	TRBJ2-4	CASSLRGGVSKNIQYF	TGTGCCAGCAGCCTCCGTGGGGGAGTATCCAAAAACATTCAGTACTTC
few	TRBV5-1	.	TRBJ2-2	CASSLSGGAPTGELFF	TGCGCCAGCAGCTTGTCCGGGGGTGCCCCGACCGGGGAGCTGTTTTTT
few	TRBV7-9	.	TRBJ1-2	CASSATGPSYGYTF	TGTGCCAGCAGCGCTACTGGGCCTAGCTATGGCTACACCTTC
few	TRBV24-1	.	TRBJ2-3	CATSEVRQGRTDTQYF	TGTGCCACCAGTGAAGTGCGGCAGGGGCGCACAGATACGCAGTATTTT
few	TRBV4-3	TRBD2	TRBJ2-4	CASSQESGTSGRTTKNIQYF	TGCGCCAGCAGCCAAGAGAGTGGGACTAGCGGGAGGACCACCAAAAACATTCAGTACTTC
few	TRBV5-6	.	TRBJ1-2	CASSLVGLGDYGYTF	TGTGCCAGCAGCTTGGTGGGCCTAGGGGACTATGGCTACACCTTC
many	TRBV11-2	TRBD2	TRBJ2-5	CATSSGLGQETQYF	TGTGCCACTTCGTCGGGACTAGGTCAAGAGACCCAGTACTTC
.	TRBV12-3/TRBV12-4	.	TRBJ1-1	CASSLVGFGTEAFF	TGTGCCAGCAGTTTGGTAGGTTTCGGGACTGAAGCTTTCTTT
.	TRBV12-3/TRBV12-4	.	TRBJ2-7	CASSLFGSFYEQYF	TGTGCCAGCAGTTTGTTCGGTAGCTTCTACGAGCAGTACTTC
few	TRBV6-6	.	TRBJ1-2	CASRGRDYGYTF	TGTGCCAGCCGCGGGAGGGACTATGGCTACACCTTC
.	TRBV29-1	.	TRBJ2-7	CSVVGTSREQYF	TGCAGCGTTGTCGGGACTTCGAGGGAGCAGTACTTC
.	TRBV29-1	.	TRBJ2-2	CSVEWAGSNTGELFF	TGCAGCGTTGAATGGGCGGGGTCGAACACCGGGGAGCTGTTTTTT
few	TRBV5-5	.	TRBJ2-3	CASSSHYRVGTDTQYF	TGTGCCAGCAGCTCCCATTACAGGGTTGGCACAGATACGCAGTATTTT
few	TRBV6-5	.	TRBJ2-7	CASSYRGIYEQYF	TGTGCCAGCAGTTACCGGGGGATCTACGAGCAGTACTTC
.	TRBV29-1	TRBD1	TRBJ1-1	CSADRGMAEAFF	TGCAGCGCCGACAGGGGGATGGCTGAAGCTTTCTTT
few	TRBV12-3/TRBV12-4	.	TRBJ2-2	CASSPGALYGELFF	TGTGCCAGCAGTCCCGGGGCCCTCTACGGGGAGCTGTTTTTT
.	TRBV11-1	.	TRBJ2-1	CASSLALYYNEQFF	TGTGCCAGCAGCTTAGCGTTGTATTACAATGAGCAGTTCTTC
many	TRBV2	.	TRBJ2-4	CASSGTGSGAKNIQYF	TGTGCCAGCAGTGGTACAGGTTCCGGGGCCAAAAACATTCAGTACTTC
.	TRBV7-8	.	TRBJ2-7	CASSLATPGGDYYEQYF	TGTGCCAGCAGCTTAGCGACGCCTGGCGGGGATTACTACGAGCAGTACTTC
.	TRBV2	.	TRBJ1-6	CASSNGAEPLHF	TGTGCCAGCAGTAACGGAGCGGAACCCCTCCACTTT
many	TRBV7-9	.	TRBJ2-4	CASSISFLAKNIQYF	TGTGCCAGCAGCATTAGCTTTCTAGCCAAAAACATTCAGTACTTC
many	TRBV5-1	.	TRBJ1-1	CANSGPGKPEAFF	TGCGCCAATTCGGGACCCGGAAAACCTGAAGCTTTCTTT
.	TRBV20-1	TRBD2	TRBJ2-7	CSAAGGSSLEQYF	TGCAGTGCCGCGGGAGGGTCTTCACTCGAGCAGTACTTC
.	TRBV6-1	TRBD2	TRBJ2-5	CASSPTSDPRRAQYF	TGTGCCAGCAGCCCAACTAGCGATCCCCGTAGGGCCCAGTACTTC
many	TRBV6-2/TRBV6-3	.	TRBJ2-2	CASSRLTVLGELFF	TGTGCCAGCAGCCGCCTGACAGTACTCGGGGAGCTGTTTTTT
.	TRBV4-1	.	TRBJ2-7	CASSQESHSYEQYF	TGCGCCAGCAGCCAAGAGAGCCACAGCTACGAGCAGTACTTC
many	TRBV7-2	TRBD1	TRBJ1-5	CASSPGQGRQPQHF	TGTGCCAGCAGCCCTGGACAGGGTCGTCAGCCCCAGCATTTT
.	TRBV7-2	TRBD2	TRBJ2-3	CASSSLGGGNTDTQYF	TGTGCCAGCAGCTCCCTTGGCGGGGGGAACACAGATACGCAGTATTTT
few	TRBV10-1	TRBD2	TRBJ2-1	CASSEAGGIYNEQFF	TGCGCCAGCAGTGAGGCGGGGGGTATTTACAATGAGCAGTTCTTC
.	TRBV5-1	.	TRBJ2-2	CASSLVSQTAGELFF	TGCGCCAGCAGCTTGGTATCCCAGACGGCCGGGGAGCTGTTTTTT
.	TRBV7-2	TRBD1	TRBJ1-1	CASSGLGQGRAFF	TGTGCCAGCAGCGGATTAGGACAGGGCCGGGCTTTCTTT
few	TRBV6-5	.	TRBJ2-3	CASSYSRGTDTQYF	TGTGCCAGCAGTTACTCCCGGGGGACAGATACGCAGTATTTT
few	TRBV6-5	TRBD1	TRBJ1-1	CASSYTLTGGSEAFF	TGTGCCAGCAGTTACACCCTTACAGGGGGCTCTGAAGCTTTCTTT
.	TRBV20-1	.	TRBJ1-5	CSVRPGDQPQHF	TGCAGTGTAAGACCAGGGGACCAGCCCCAGCATTTT
many	TRBV5-1	TRBD2	TRBJ2-1	CASSLRREGGNEQFF	TGCGCCAGCAGCTTGAGGCGGGAGGGAGGCAATGAGCAGTTCTTC
.	TRBV20-1	TRBD2	TRBJ2-7	CSAGLAGDYEQYF	TGCAGTGCCGGACTAGCGGGAGACTACGAGCAGTACTTC
.	TRBV5-1	TRBD1	TRBJ2-7	CASSFLRDRAYEQYF	TGCGCCAGCAGCTTTCTCCGGGACAGGGCCTACGAGCAGTACTTC
few	TRBV20-1	.	TRBJ2-3	CSARDQGSTDTQYF	TGCAGTGCTAGAGATCAAGGGTCTACAGATACGCAGTATTTT
.	TRBV20-1	.	TRBJ1-6	CSARDQGRALGSPLHF	TGCAGTGCTAGAGATCAAGGGAGAGCCCTAGGATCACCCCTCCACTTT
.	TRBV20-1	.	TRBJ2-3	CSARALTENTDTQYF	TGCAGTGCTAGAGCGCTGACCGAGAACACAGATACGCAGTATTTT
few	TRBV27	.	TRBJ1-2	CASRVDSSIGYGYTF	TGTGCCAGCAGGGTGGACAGCAGCATAGGGTATGGCTACACCTTC
.	TRBV5-1	TRBD2	TRBJ2-7	CASSLEGLATYEQYF	TGCGCCAGCAGCTTGGAGGGACTAGCGACCTACGAGCAGTACTTC
.	TRBV23-1	.	TRBJ2-7	CARFRYEQYF	TGCGCCAGATTTCGCTACGAGCAGTACTTC
few	TRBV30	TRBD1	TRBJ1-2	CAWSTAGTVKYYGYTF	TGTGCCTGGAGTACGGCAGGGACAGTAAAGTACTATGGCTACACCTTC
few	TRBV7-2	.	TRBJ2-5	CASSIIATRGETQYF	TGTGCCAGCAGCATCATAGCGACTCGTGGGGAGACCCAGTACTTC
.	TRBV7-9	.	TRBJ1-2	CSSSLKAGSLHGYTF	TGTTCCAGCAGCTTAAAGGCAGGATCTCTCCATGGCTACACCTTC
few	TRBV4-3	.	TRBJ2-7	CASSQEWSSYEQYF	TGCGCCAGCAGCCAAGAATGGAGCTCCTACGAGCAGTACTTC
.	TRBV20-1	.	TRBJ2-2	CSARVLSNTGELFF	TGCAGTGCTAGGGTTCTGTCGAACACCGGGGAGCTGTTTTTT
few	TRBV29-1	TRBD2	TRBJ2-1	CSVDQLAGVNEQFF	TGCAGCGTTGACCAGCTAGCGGGGGTCAATGAGCAGTTCTTC
few	TRBV5-5	TRBD1	TRBJ1-5	CASSLGTGMNNQPQHF	TGTGCCAGCAGCTTAGGGACAGGGATGAACAATCAGCCCCAGCATTTT
.	TRBV6-1	.	TRBJ1-6	CASSETGFNSPLHF	TGTGCCAGCAGTGAGACAGGCTTTAATTCACCCCTCCACTTT
many	TRBV6-5	.	TRBJ2-7	CASSYGGGSYEQYF	TGTGCCAGCAGTTACGGTGGGGGTTCCTACGAGCAGTACTTC
.	TRBV7-6	TRBD1	TRBJ2-5	CASSERTGVSETQYF	TGTGCCAGCAGCGAACGGACAGGGGTGAGCGAGACCCAGTACTTC